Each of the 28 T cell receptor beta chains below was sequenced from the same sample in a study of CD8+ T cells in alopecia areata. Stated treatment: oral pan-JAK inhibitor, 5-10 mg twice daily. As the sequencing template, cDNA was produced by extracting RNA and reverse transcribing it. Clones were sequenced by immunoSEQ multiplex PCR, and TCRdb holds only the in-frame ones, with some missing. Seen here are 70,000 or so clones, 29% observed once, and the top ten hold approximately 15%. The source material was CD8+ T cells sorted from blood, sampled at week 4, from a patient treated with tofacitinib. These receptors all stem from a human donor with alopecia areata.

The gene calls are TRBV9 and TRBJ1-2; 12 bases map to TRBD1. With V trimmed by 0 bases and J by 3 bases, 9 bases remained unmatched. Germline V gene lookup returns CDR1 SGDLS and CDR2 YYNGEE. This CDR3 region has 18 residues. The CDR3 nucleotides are TGTGCCAGCAGCGTAGCTACAAGGGGGACAGGGGGCGACTATGGCTACACCTTC. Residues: CASSVATRGTGGDYGYTF. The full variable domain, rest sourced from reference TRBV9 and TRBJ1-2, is DSGVTQTPKHLITATGQRVTLRCSPRSGDLSVYWYQQSLDQGLQFLIQYYNGEERAKGNILERFSAQQFPDLHSELNLSSLELGDSALYFCASSVATRGTGGDYGYTFGSGTRLTVV.

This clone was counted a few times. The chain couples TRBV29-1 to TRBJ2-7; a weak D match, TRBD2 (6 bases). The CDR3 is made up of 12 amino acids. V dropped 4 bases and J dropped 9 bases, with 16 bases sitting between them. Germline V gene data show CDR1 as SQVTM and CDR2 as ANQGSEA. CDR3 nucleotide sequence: TGCAGCGTTGGTACGGGAGAGGTTGGGCAGTACTTC. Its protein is CSVGTGEVGQYF.

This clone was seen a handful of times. This chain's CDR3 is CASSLAGGAYNEQFF. The CDR3 coding sequence is TGTGCCAGCAGCTTAGCGGGAGGCGCCTACAATGAGCAGTTCTTC. The gene calls are TRBV7-2 and TRBJ2-1; perhaps TRBD2 as D (6 bases). V dropped 0 bases and J dropped 2 bases, with 8 bases sitting between them. This CDR3 region has 15 residues. The germline gives CDR1 SGHTA, CDR2 FQGNSA.

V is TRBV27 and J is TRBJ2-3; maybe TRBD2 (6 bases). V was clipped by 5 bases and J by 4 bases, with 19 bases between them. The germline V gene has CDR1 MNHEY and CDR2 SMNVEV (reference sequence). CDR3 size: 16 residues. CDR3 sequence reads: CASSPSGLSAADTQYF. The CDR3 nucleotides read TGTGCCAGCAGTCCGTCGGGACTCTCGGCGGCAGATACGCAGTATTTT.

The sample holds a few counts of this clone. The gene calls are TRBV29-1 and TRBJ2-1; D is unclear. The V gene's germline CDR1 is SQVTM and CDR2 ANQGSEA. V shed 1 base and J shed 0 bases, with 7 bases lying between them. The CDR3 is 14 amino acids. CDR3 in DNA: TGCAGCGTTGAAGGTATCTCCTCCTACAATGAGCAGTTCTTC. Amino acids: CSVEGISSYNEQFF.

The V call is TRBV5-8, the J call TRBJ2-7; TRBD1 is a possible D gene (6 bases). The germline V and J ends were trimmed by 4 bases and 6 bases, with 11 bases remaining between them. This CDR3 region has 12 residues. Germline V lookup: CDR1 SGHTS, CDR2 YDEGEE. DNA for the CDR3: TGTGCCAGCAGCGTCACAGGGTTCGAGCAGTACTTC. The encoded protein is CASSVTGFEQYF.

CDR3 amino acids: CSVDTSGSYTDTQYF. CDR3 sequence (DNA): TGCAGCGTTGATACTAGCGGGAGTTATACAGATACGCAGTATTTT. The chain has TRBV29-1 and TRBJ2-3; 11 bases align to TRBD2. The CDR3 runs 15 residues. Germline V CDR1 and CDR2: SQVTM, ANQGSEA. V lost 3 bases, J lost 3 bases, and 5 bases stayed unmatched.

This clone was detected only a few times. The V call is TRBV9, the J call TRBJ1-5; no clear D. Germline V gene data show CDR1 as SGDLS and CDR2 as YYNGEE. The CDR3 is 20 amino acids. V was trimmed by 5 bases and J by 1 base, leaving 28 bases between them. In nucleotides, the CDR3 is TGTGCCAGCAGTGCCTCCCAGGACTCCCATTTGTCGGGGAGCAATCAGCCCCAGCATTTT. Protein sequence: CASSASQDSHLSGSNQPQHF.

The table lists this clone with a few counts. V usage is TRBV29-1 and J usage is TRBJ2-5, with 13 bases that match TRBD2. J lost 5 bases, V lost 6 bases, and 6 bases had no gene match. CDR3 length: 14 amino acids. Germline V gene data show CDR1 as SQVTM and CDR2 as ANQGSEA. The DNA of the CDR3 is TGCAGCGTGGCTGGACTAGCGGGAGTTGAGACCCAGTACTTC. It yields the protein CSVAGLAGVETQYF.

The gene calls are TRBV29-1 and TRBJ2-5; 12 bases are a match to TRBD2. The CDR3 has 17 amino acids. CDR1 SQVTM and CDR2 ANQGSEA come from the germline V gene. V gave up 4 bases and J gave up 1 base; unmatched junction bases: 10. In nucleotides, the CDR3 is TGCAGCGTTGGGTCTTATCCTAGCGGGAGGGCCCAAGAGACCCAGTACTTC. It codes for CSVGSYPSGRAQETQYF. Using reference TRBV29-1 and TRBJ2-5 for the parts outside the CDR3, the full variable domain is SAVISQKPSRDICQRGTSLTIQCQVDSQVTMMFWYRQQPGQSLTLIATANQGSEATYESGFVIDKFPISRPNLTFSTLTVSNMSPEDSSIYLCSVGSYPSGRAQETQYFGPGTRLLVL.

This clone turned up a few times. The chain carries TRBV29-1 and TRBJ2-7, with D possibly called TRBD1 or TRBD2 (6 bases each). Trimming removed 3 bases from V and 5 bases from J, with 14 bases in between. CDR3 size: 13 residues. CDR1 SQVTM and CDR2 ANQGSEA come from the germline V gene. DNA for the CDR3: TGCAGCGTTGACTCCGGGGGCCGAAACGAGCAGTACTTC. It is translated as CSVDSGGRNEQYF.

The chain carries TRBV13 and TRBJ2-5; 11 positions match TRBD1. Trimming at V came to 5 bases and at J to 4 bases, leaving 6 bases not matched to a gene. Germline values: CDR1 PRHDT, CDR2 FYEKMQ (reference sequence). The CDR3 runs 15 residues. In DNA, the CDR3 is TGTGCCAGCAGCACCCGGGACAGGGGGTTAGAGACCCAGTACTTC. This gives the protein CASSTRDRGLETQYF.

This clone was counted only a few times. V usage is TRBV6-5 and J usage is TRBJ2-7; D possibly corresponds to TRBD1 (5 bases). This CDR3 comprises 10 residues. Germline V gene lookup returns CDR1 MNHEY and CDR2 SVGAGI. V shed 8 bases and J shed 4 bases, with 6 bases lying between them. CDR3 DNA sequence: TGTGCCAGCGGGGCATACGAGCAGTACTTC. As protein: CASGAYEQYF.

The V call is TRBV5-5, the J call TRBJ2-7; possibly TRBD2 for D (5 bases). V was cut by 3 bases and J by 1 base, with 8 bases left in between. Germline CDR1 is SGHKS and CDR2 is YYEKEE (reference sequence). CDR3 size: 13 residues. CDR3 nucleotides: TGTGCCAGCAGCTGGACTCCTTCCTACGAGCAGTACTTC. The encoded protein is CASSWTPSYEQYF.

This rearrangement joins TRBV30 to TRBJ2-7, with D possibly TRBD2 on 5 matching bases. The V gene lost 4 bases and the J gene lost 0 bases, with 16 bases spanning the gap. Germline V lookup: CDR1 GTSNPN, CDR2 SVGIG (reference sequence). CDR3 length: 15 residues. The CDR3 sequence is CAWTAGLAGSYEQYF. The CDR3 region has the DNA TGTGCCTGGACCGCCGGGCTGGCGGGCTCCTACGAGCAGTACTTC.

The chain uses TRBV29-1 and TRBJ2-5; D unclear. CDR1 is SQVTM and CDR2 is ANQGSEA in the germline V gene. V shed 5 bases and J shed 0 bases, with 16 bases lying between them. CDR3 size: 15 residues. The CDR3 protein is CSVPKADEYQETQYF. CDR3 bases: TGCAGCGTTCCTAAGGCGGACGAGTACCAAGAGACCCAGTACTTC.

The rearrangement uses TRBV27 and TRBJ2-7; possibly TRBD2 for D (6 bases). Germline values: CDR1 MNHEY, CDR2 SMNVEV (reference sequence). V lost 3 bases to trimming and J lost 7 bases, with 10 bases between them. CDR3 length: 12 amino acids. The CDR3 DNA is TGTGCCAGCAGTTTCGTCGGAGGGGAGCAGTACTTC. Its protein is CASSFVGGEQYF.

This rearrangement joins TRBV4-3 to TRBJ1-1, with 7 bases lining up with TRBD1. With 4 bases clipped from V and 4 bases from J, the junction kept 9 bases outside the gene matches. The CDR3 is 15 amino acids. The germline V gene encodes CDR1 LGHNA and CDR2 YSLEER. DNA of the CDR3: TGCGCCAGCAGCCCCAGCCACAGGGGTGGCACTGAAGCTTTCTTT. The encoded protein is CASSPSHRGGTEAFF.

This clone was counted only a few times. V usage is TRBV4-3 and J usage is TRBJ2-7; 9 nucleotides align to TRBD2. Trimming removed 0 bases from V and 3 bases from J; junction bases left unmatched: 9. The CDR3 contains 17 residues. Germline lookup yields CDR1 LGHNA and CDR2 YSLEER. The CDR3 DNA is TGCGCCAGCAGCCAAGAAAGGTCGGTAGCGGGAGACTACGAGCAGTACTTC. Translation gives CASSQERSVAGDYEQYF.

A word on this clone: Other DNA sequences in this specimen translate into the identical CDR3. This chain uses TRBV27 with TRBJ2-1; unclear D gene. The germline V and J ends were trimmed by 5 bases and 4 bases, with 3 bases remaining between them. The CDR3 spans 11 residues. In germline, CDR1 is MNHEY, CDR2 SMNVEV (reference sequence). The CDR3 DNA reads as TGTGCCAGCAGTCAGTACAATGAGCAGTTCTTC. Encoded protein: CASSQYNEQFF.

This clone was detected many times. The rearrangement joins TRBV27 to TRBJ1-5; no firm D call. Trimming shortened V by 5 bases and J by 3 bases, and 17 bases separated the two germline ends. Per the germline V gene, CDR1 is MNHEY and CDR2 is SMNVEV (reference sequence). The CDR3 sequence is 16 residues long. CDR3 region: CASSPFEAINNQPQHF. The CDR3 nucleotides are TGTGCCAGCAGTCCCTTCGAAGCAATTAACAATCAGCCCCAGCATTTT.

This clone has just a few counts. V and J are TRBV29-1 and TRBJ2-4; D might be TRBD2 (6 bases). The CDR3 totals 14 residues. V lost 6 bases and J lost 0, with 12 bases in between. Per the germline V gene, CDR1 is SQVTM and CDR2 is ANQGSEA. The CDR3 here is CSVISGVAKNIQYF. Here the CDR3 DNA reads TGCAGCGTGATTAGCGGAGTAGCCAAAAACATTCAGTACTTC.

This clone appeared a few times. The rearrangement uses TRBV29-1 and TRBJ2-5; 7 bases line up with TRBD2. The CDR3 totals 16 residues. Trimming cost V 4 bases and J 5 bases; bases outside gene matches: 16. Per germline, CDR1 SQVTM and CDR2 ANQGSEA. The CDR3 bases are TGCAGCGTTGGGGGCTGGGGTCTAGCGGAGGGGGAGACCCAGTACTTC. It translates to CSVGGWGLAEGETQYF. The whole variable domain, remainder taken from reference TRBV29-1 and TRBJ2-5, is SAVISQKPSRDICQRGTSLTIQCQVDSQVTMMFWYRQQPGQSLTLIATANQGSEATYESGFVIDKFPISRPNLTFSTLTVSNMSPEDSSIYLCSVGGWGLAEGETQYFGPGTRLLVL.

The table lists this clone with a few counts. Here the CDR3 reads CASSQGLVEQFF. The CDR3 region has the DNA TGCGCCAGCAGCCAAGGTCTCGTTGAGCAGTTCTTC. V gene TRBV4-1 combines with J gene TRBJ2-1; no clear D gene. CDR1 is MGHRA, CDR2 YSYEKL, per germline. The CDR3 extends over 12 amino acids. V shed 1 base and J shed 9 bases, with 7 bases lying between them.

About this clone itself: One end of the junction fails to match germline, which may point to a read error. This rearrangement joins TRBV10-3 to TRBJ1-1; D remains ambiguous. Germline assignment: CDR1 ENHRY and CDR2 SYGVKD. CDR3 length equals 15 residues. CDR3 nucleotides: TGTGCCAGCAGTGAAAAGGTAGAGCCGAACACTGAAGCTTTCTTT. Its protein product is CASSEKVEPNTEAFF.

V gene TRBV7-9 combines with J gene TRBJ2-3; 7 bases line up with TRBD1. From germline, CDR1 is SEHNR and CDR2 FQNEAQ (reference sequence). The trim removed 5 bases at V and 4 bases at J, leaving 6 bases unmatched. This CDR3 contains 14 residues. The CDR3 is CASSLPGTADTQYF. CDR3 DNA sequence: TGTGCCAGCAGCCTCCCCGGGACAGCAGATACGCAGTATTTT.

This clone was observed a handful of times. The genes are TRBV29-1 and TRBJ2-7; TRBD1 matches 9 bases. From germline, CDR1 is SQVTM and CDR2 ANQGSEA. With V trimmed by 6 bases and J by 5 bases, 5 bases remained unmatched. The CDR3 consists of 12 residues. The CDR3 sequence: CSVGQGRHEQYF. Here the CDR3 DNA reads TGCAGCGTAGGACAGGGGCGGCACGAGCAGTACTTC.

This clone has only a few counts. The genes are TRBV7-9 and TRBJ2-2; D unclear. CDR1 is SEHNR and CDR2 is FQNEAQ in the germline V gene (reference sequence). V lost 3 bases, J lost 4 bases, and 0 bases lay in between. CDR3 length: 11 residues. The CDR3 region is CASSFTGELFF. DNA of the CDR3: TGTGCCAGCAGCTTCACCGGGGAGCTGTTTTTT.